The 17 T cell receptor beta chains in this list originate from one sample, sequenced in a study of control samples from healthy donors and cancer patients. The protocol was immunoSEQ multiplex PCR, while the TCRdb copy is restricted to in-frame clones and leaves out a portion. The table includes 130,000 or so clones, approximately 89% detected once. Sequenced sample: PBMCs. These receptor sequences come from a man aged 50 or older with head and neck cancer.

This clone appeared a single time. The chain couples TRBV5-6 to TRBJ2-3; TRBD2 agrees at 8 bases. There are 14 residues in the CDR3. From germline, CDR1 is SGHDT and CDR2 YYEEEE. V lost 1 base and J lost 4; bases outside the gene matches: 2. CDR3 sequence (DNA): TGTGCCAGCAGCTTGCGGGGGGGTGCAGATACGCAGTATTTT. Its protein is CASSLRGGADTQYF.

The V and J genes are TRBV19 and TRBJ2-1, with 8 bases that match TRBD2. The CDR3 contains 13 residues. V gave up 7 bases and J gave up 2 bases; unmatched junction bases: 1. The germline CDR1 and CDR2 sequences are LNHDA and SQIVND (reference sequence). CDR3 DNA: TGTGCCAGTAAAGCGGGAGCCTACAATGAGCAGTTCTTC. Encoded protein: CASKAGAYNEQFF. Filled out from reference TRBV19 and TRBJ2-1, the complete variable domain reads DGGITQSPKYLFRKEGQNVTLSCEQNLNHDAMYWYRQDPGQGLRLIYYSQIVNDFQKGDIAEGYSVSREKKESFPLTVTSAQKNPTAFYLCASKAGAYNEQFFGPGTRLTVL.

This clone was seen only once. This chain joins TRBV10-1 and TRBJ2-7; the match to TRBD1 covers 8 bases. The CDR3 has 14 residues. Germline V CDR1 and CDR2: WNHNN, SYGVQD (reference sequence). V lost 6 bases and J lost 3; bases outside the gene matches: 7. CDR3 nucleotide sequence: TGCGCCAGCAGCACAGGGGGATTACACTACGAGCAGTACTTC. Translated: CASSTGGLHYEQYF.

This chain links TRBV4-1 with TRBJ2-1; TRBD2 aligns across 11 bases. Trimming cost V 0 bases and J 4 bases; bases outside gene matches: 8. Germline loops: CDR1 MGHRA, CDR2 YSYEKL. The CDR3 loop spans 18 amino acids. CDR3 nucleotides: TGCGCCAGCAGCCAAGACCGGGGGACTAGCGGATTTTACAATGAGCAGTTCTTC. It translates to CASSQDRGTSGFYNEQFF.

The count of this clone is one. The J gene is TRBJ2-3, the V gene TRBV6-2 or TRBV6-3; 10 nucleotides line up with TRBD1. The CDR3 sequence is 16 residues long. From germline, CDR1 is MNHEY and CDR2 SVGEGT. Germline trimming cut 4 bases from V and 0 bases from J; bases unmatched to any gene: 4. CDR3 sequence reads: CASSLGTGASTDTQYF. The CDR3, as DNA: TGTGCCAGCAGTTTAGGGACAGGGGCGAGCACAGATACGCAGTATTTT.

This chain uses TRBV11-2 with TRBJ2-1, with 7 bases that match TRBD1. Germline V gene data show CDR1 as SGHAT and CDR2 as FQNNGV. CDR3 length: 15 residues. J lost 1 base, V lost 4 bases, and 4 bases had no gene match. The CDR3 region has the DNA TGTGCCAGCAGCTCCTACAGGGGTTCCTACAATGAGCAGTTCTTC. As protein: CASSSYRGSYNEQFF.

The chain combines TRBV10-3 with TRBJ2-5, with D hard to call. Per germline, CDR1 ENHRY and CDR2 SYGVKD. V lost 4 bases, J lost 1 base, and 10 bases lay in between. The length of the CDR3 is 14 residues. The CDR3 is CAISGSGSQETQYF. CDR3 coding DNA: TGTGCCATCAGTGGGTCCGGGTCCCAAGAGACCCAGTACTTC.

The chain employs TRBV24-1 and TRBJ2-2, with D possibly TRBD1 on 5 matching bases. The CDR3 consists of 16 residues. From germline, CDR1 is KGHDR and CDR2 SFDVKD. Trimming pared 5 bases from V and 7 bases from J, leaving 19 bases between. CDR3 DNA: TGTGCCACCAGTGCATTGCGTGGAAGGGGCTTCGGGGAGCTGTTTTTT. Translating gives CATSALRGRGFGELFF.

The chain joins TRBV6-6 to TRBJ1-1, with D tentatively TRBD1 (5 bases). Trimming left V 6 bases short and J 3 bases short, with 14 bases between. Germline values: CDR1 MNHNY, CDR2 SVGAGI (reference sequence). The CDR3 spans 14 residues. The CDR3 loop is CASRGREKDTEAFF. The DNA of the CDR3 is TGTGCCAGCAGAGGCAGGGAGAAAGACACTGAAGCTTTCTTT.

The genes are TRBV19 and TRBJ2-3, with 10 bases matching TRBD2. The CDR3 has 15 amino acids. Trimming took 5 bases from V and 5 from J; bases not matched to a gene: 7. Looked up from germline, CDR1 is LNHDA and CDR2 is SQIVND (reference sequence). CDR3 bases: TGTGCCAGTAGTCCTAGCGGGAGCGGAAGAGATACGCAGTATTTT. It codes for CASSPSGSGRDTQYF. Looking up the rest from reference TRBV19 and TRBJ2-3 gives the full variable domain: DGGITQSPKYLFRKEGQNVTLSCEQNLNHDAMYWYRQDPGQGLRLIYYSQIVNDFQKGDIAEGYSVSREKKESFPLTVTSAQKNPTAFYLCASSPSGSGRDTQYFGPGTRLTVL.

The rearrangement uses TRBV3-1 (or the pseudogene TRBV3-2) and TRBJ2-1; no clear D gene. Germline loops: CDR1 LGHDT, CDR2 YNNKEL (reference sequence). This CDR3 contains 14 residues. V was pared by 3 bases and J by 9 bases, with 15 bases between. In DNA form, the CDR3 reads TGTGCCAGCAGCCAGTCTAATAGAGGCGGTGAGCAGTTCTTC. Its protein product is CASSQSNRGGEQFF.

This chain uses TRBV15 with TRBJ2-3; unclear D gene. Trimming stripped 4 bases from V and 1 base from J, with 12 bases between. The CDR3 loop spans 15 amino acids. Germline V gene lookup returns CDR1 LNHNV and CDR2 YYDKDF (reference sequence). CDR3 bases: TGTGCCACCAGCATTATTCCCCGGGGCACAGATACGCAGTATTTT. It translates to CATSIIPRGTDTQYF.

The chain joins TRBV4-1 to TRBJ1-1, with 8 bases aligning to TRBD1. The V and J ends lost 5 bases and 1 base, in that order; junction bases with no gene match: 0. Germline V CDR1 and CDR2: MGHRA, YSYEKL. The length of the CDR3 is 13 residues. CDR3 region: CASSGQGNTEAFF. CDR3 bases: TGCGCCAGCAGCGGACAGGGGAACACTGAAGCTTTCTTT.

This chain joins TRBV5-1 and TRBJ2-5; D not certain. This CDR3 region has 13 residues. Between the trimmed V and J ends, which lost 2 bases and 1 base, there was a span of 6 bases. The germline CDR1 and CDR2 sequences are SGHRS and YFSETQ. The chain's CDR3 is CASSLPSQETQYF. Written as DNA, the CDR3 is TGCGCCAGCAGCTTACCCAGCCAAGAGACCCAGTACTTC.

The chain recombines TRBV19 with TRBJ2-5, with TRBD2 as a possible D gene (6 bases). The CDR3 length is 14 residues. V was shortened by 5 bases and J by 5 bases, with 15 bases between the two germline ends. Germline CDR1 reads LNHDA; CDR2 reads SQIVND (reference sequence). The DNA of the CDR3 is TGTGCCAGTAGTTTGGGGGGTTCCGGGGAGACCCAGTACTTC. As protein: CASSLGGSGETQYF.

The V and J genes are TRBV2 and TRBJ1-3; no reliable D call. The CDR3 is made up of 13 amino acids. Germline lookup yields CDR1 SNHLY and CDR2 FYNNEI. Trimming stripped 4 bases from V and 2 bases from J, with 6 bases between. The CDR3 spells CASSGDAGNTIYF. In nucleotides, the CDR3 is TGTGCCAGCAGTGGTGACGCTGGAAACACCATATATTTT.

The chain employs TRBV5-4 and TRBJ1-2; D not resolved. V was pared by 5 bases and J by 3 bases, with 23 bases between. Germline CDR1 and CDR2: SGHNT and YYREEE (reference sequence). The CDR3 loop spans 17 amino acids. This CDR3 is CASSGSSARYLDYGYTF. The CDR3 DNA is TGTGCCAGCAGTGGTTCATCCGCACGGTATTTGGACTATGGCTACACCTTC.